This TCR beta chain was obtained from a study of naive and memory T cell subsets. Per germline, CDR1 KGHSH and CDR2 LQKENI. V shed 6 bases, J shed 8 bases, and the junction held 10 bases outside the gene matches. The CDR3 is 14 amino acids. This clonotype was seen ten or more times. For blood and skin samples, reverse transcription used TCR alpha and beta constant primers. Each CDR3 protein gets one entry after TCRdb re-called the 5' RACE reads with MiXCR. The sample shows more than 20,000 distinct CDR3 sequences, around 25% of them seen only once. RNA was extracted from under 3 ml of whole blood of healthy adults.

The receptor's source is a female donor in good health. The chain uses TRBV18 and TRBJ1-2, with 9 positions matching TRBD1. DNA for the CDR3: TGTGCCAGCTCTGGGTCCGGGACAGGGAAGGGCTACACCTTC. Residues: CASSGSGTGKGYTF.